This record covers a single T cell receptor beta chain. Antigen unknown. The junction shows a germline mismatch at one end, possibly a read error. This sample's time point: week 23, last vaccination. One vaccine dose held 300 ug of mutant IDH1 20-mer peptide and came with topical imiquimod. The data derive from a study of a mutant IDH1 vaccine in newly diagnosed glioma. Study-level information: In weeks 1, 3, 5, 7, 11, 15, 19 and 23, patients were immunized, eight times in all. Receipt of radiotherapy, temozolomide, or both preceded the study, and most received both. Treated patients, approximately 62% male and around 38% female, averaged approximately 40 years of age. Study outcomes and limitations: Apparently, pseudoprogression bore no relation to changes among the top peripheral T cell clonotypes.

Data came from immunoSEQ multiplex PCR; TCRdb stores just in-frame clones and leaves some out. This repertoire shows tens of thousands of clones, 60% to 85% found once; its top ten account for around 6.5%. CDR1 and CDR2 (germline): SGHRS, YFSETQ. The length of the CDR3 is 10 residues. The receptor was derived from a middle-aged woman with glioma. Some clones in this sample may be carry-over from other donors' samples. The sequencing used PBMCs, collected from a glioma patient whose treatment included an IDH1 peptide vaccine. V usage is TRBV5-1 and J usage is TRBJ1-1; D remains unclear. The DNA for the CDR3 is TGCGCCAGCAGCTGGTTTCAGGAGCCCTTT. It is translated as CASSWFQEPF.